This T cell receptor beta chain was observed in a study of T cell repertoires in cytomegalovirus infection. Study-wide context: Signatures in public TCR beta sequences pointed to both CMV infection and matching HLA type. Whole-study findings and limits: Based on cumulative public TCR beta family frequency, carriers of CMV plus the relevant HLA were identified. The response measured ex vivo was dominated by TCR beta clonotypes (HLA-C-restricted and CMV-specific).

Each CDR3 protein gets one entry after TCRdb re-called the reads with MiXCR. Here the sample spans roughly 300,000 distinct CDR3 sequences, approximately 9.5% being singletons. This clonotype has a handful of counts. Its antigen is unidentified. V was pared by 9 bases and J by 4 bases, with 21 bases between. Germline CDR1 MDHEN, CDR2 SYDVKM. This CDR3 spans 15 amino acids. This rearrangement joins TRBV28 to TRBJ1-2; D is unclear. Sequenced sample: PBMCs. The receptor comes from a human donor in good health (CMV status not recorded). Some clones in this sample may be carry-over from other donors' samples. CDR3 protein: CASQQWQDLGYGYTF. The CDR3 DNA reads TGTGCCAGTCAACAATGGCAGGATCTGGGCTATGGCTACACCTTC.